These 11 T cell receptor beta chains came from one sample sequenced in a study of T cell changes during pregnancy in multiple sclerosis (dated by TCRdb to the late 2010s). Library generation was performed with the immunoSEQ multiplex PCR assay. TCRdb carries this immuneACCESS record with in-frame sequences only. Its versions omit some clonotypes, under half of them owing to an unresolved V gene in the studies checked, with the rest unexplained. Across this sample there are approximately 69,000 clones, with approximately 90% seen only once. The ten biggest clones cover approximately 2% of the sample. Here the sequenced sample was peripheral blood, taken in the second trimester of pregnancy. These TCRs come from a female donor in good health, enrolled as a control in a pregnancy study.

The CDR3 DNA reads as TGTGCCAGCAGCTTACCCGGGACAGGGACCTATGGCTACACCTTC. The encoded protein is CASSLPGTGTYGYTF. The chain uses TRBV11-2 and TRBJ1-2, with 9 positions matching TRBD1. The V gene end was trimmed by 2 bases and the J gene end by 4 bases; junction bases not matched to a gene: 5. CDR3 size: 15 residues. Germline V gene lookup returns CDR1 SGHAT and CDR2 FQNNGV.

V is TRBV4-3 and J is TRBJ1-2, with 10 bases identical to TRBD1. The V gene's germline CDR1 is LGHNA and CDR2 YSLEER. This CDR3 region has 16 residues. J gave up 0 bases and V 3 bases, and 4 bases lay outside the gene matches. The CDR3 sequence: CASSQDRGDSNYGYTF. The DNA for the CDR3 is TGCGCCAGCAGCCAGGACAGGGGGGATTCTAACTATGGCTACACCTTC.

This clone was recorded only once. V and J are TRBV7-2 and TRBJ2-5, with 10 bases aligning to TRBD2. V shed 1 base and J 1 base; nucleotides not matched to a gene: 3. The CDR3 runs to 16 residues. Germline lookup yields CDR1 SGHTA and CDR2 FQGNSA. CDR3 region: CASSLGASGGQETQYF. CDR3 DNA sequence: TGTGCCAGCAGCTTAGGGGCTAGCGGGGGCCAAGAGACCCAGTACTTC.

This chain uses TRBV5-1 with TRBJ2-1; D remains ambiguous. Germline assignment: CDR1 SGHRS and CDR2 YFSETQ. The V gene lost 1 base and the J gene lost 4 bases, with 12 bases spanning the gap. The CDR3 loop spans 15 amino acids. CDR3 sequence (DNA): TGCGCCAGCAGCTTGATTCCGGGTTTGTACAATGAGCAGTTCTTC. Protein: CASSLIPGLYNEQFF. Full variable domain (remainder filled in from reference TRBV5-1 and TRBJ2-1): KAGVTQTPRYLIKTRGQQVTLSCSPISGHRSVSWYQQTPGQGLQFLFEYFSETQRNKGNFPGRFSGRQFSNSRSEMNVSTLELGDSALYLCASSLIPGLYNEQFFGPGTRLTVL.

The chain couples TRBV28 to TRBJ2-5; D is possibly TRBD2 (6 bases). Between the trimmed V and J ends, which lost 3 bases and 0 bases, there was a span of 11 bases. The CDR3 consists of 15 residues. Germline V CDR1 and CDR2: MDHEN, SYDVKM. The CDR3 DNA is TGTGCCAGCAGTTTTGGCGGGATCAACCAAGAGACCCAGTACTTC. It codes for CASSFGGINQETQYF.

This chain links TRBV27 with TRBJ1-2; D perhaps matches TRBD1 (5 bases). This CDR3 comprises 13 residues. Looked up from germline, CDR1 is MNHEY and CDR2 is SMNVEV (reference sequence). Trimming took off 6 bases at V and 5 bases at J, with 13 bases between the two ends. The CDR3 loop reads CASRPGHGYGYTF. DNA for the CDR3: TGTGCCAGCAGGCCCGGACACGGGTATGGCTACACCTTC.

This chain links TRBV7-8 with TRBJ1-6; tentatively, D is TRBD1 (5 bases). CDR1 and CDR2 from the germline V gene are SGHVS and FQNEAQ. The CDR3 runs to 15 residues. Trimming took off 1 base at V and 6 bases at J, with 10 bases between the two ends. The CDR3 bases are TGTGCCAGCAGCTTAGTGGGGGGTCTTAATTCACCCCTCCACTTT. Its protein product is CASSLVGGLNSPLHF.

The V and J genes are TRBV7-2 and TRBJ1-5; TRBD1 agrees at 12 bases. Per the germline V gene, CDR1 is SGHTA and CDR2 is FQGNSA. This CDR3 is 15 amino acids long. The V and J ends lost 5 bases and 7 bases, in that order; junction bases with no gene match: 6. The DNA for the CDR3 is TGTGCCAGCAGCATGGGACAGGGGGCCCTACAGCCCCAGCATTTT. Its translation: CASSMGQGALQPQHF.

The chain links TRBV7-9 to TRBJ2-3, with a tentative D call TRBD2 (6 bases). The V gene's germline CDR1 is SEHNR and CDR2 FQNEAQ (reference sequence). This CDR3 comprises 15 residues. V was shortened by 0 bases and J by 8 bases, with 15 bases between the two germline ends. The CDR3 DNA sequence: TGTGCCAGCAGCTTAGCGCGCGGGGCACTTGTTACGCAGTATTTT. This codes for CASSLARGALVTQYF.

The chain recombines TRBV7-9 with TRBJ1-2, with D possibly being TRBD1 (5 bases). The CDR3 totals 13 residues. The V end was cut by 5 bases, the J end by 6 bases, with 13 bases between. From germline, CDR1 is SEHNR and CDR2 FQNEAQ (reference sequence). CDR3 sequence: CASSPGRVDGYTF. DNA for the CDR3: TGTGCCAGCAGCCCGGGCAGGGTGGATGGCTACACCTTC. The full variable domain, with the rest looked up from reference TRBV7-9 and TRBJ1-2, is DTGVSQNPRHKITKRGQNVTFRCDPISEHNRLYWYRQTLGQGPEFLTYFQNEAQLEKSRLLSDRFSAERPKGSFSTLEIQRTEQGDSAMYLCASSPGRVDGYTFGSGTRLTVV.

V gene TRBV19 combines with J gene TRBJ1-1; the match to TRBD1 covers 10 bases. Germline lookup yields CDR1 LNHDA and CDR2 SQIVND (reference sequence). V shed 3 bases, J shed 5 bases, and the junction held 6 bases outside the gene matches. The CDR3 length is 15 residues. The CDR3 coding sequence is TGTGCCAGTAGTATTAGTACGGACAGGGGGACTGAAGCTTTCTTT. It yields the protein CASSISTDRGTEAFF.